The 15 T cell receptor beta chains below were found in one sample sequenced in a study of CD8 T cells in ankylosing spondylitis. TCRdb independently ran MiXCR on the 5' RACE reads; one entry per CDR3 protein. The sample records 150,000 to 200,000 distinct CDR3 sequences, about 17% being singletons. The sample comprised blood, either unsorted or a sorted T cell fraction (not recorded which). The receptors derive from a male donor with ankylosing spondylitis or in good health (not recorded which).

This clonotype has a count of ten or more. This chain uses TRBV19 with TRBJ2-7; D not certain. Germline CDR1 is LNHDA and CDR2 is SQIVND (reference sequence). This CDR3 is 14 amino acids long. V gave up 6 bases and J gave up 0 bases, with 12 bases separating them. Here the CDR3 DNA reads TGTGCCAGTAGCCCCGGAACGGGCTCCTACGAGCAGTACTTC. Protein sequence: CASSPGTGSYEQYF.

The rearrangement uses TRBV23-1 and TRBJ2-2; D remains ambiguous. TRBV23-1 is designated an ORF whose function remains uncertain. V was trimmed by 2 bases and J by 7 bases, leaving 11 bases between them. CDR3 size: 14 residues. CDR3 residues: CASSQRFLVGELFF. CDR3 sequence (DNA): TGCGCCAGCAGTCAACGGTTTTTGGTCGGGGAGCTGTTTTTT.

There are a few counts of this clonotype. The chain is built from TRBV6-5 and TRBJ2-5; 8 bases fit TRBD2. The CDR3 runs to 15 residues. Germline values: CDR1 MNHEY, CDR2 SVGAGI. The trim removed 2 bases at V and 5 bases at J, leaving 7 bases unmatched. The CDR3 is CASSYDSGTDETQYF. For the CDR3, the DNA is TGTGCCAGCAGTTACGATAGCGGGACCGATGAGACCCAGTACTTC.

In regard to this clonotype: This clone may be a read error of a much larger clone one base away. The CDR3 nucleotides read TGTGCCAACAGCCAATTTGGGGACCGACAATTC. This sequence encodes CANSQFGDRQF. The V and J genes are TRBV3-1 and TRBJ2-1; tentatively, D is TRBD1 or TRBD2 (5 bases each). This CDR3 is 11 amino acids long. Germline-derived CDR1 and CDR2 are LGHDT and YNNKEL (reference sequence).

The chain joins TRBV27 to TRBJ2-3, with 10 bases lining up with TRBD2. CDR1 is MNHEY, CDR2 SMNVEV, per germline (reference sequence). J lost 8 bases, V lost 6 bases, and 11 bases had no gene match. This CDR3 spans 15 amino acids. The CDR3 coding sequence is TGTGCCAGCAGGGCAAGGACTAGCGGAGGGGGTACGCAGTATTTT. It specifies CASRARTSGGGTQYF.

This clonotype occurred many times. This CDR3 reads CASSSGLAGVDEQYF. DNA of the CDR3: TGTGCCAGCAGCTCCGGACTAGCGGGAGTCGACGAGCAGTACTTC. This chain uses TRBV7-9 with TRBJ2-7, with TRBD2 matching over 13 bases. Unmatched junction bases numbered 5, after V lost 4 bases and J lost 5 bases. CDR1 and CDR2 from the germline V gene are SEHNR and FQNEAQ (reference sequence). The CDR3 length is 15 residues.

The CDR3 DNA is TGCGCCAGCAGCTTGGTGTCGGGAGGGCCCAGCGAGCAGTACTTC. It translates to CASSLVSGGPSEQYF. The chain has TRBV5-1 and TRBJ2-7; 8 bases are a match to TRBD2. J was trimmed by 6 bases and V by 0 bases; bases with no gene match: 8. The length of the CDR3 is 15 residues. CDR1 and CDR2 from the germline V gene are SGHRS and YFSETQ.

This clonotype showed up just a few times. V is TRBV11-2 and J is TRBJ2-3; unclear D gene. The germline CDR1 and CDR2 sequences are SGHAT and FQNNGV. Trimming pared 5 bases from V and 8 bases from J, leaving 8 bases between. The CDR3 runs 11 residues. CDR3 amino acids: CASSPSFTQYF. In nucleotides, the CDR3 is TGTGCCAGCAGCCCAAGTTTTACGCAGTATTTT.

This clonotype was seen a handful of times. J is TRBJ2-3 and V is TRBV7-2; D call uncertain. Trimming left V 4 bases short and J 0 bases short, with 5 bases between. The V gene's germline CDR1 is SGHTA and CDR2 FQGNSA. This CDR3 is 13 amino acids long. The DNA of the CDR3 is TGTGCCAGCAGCTCCCAAAGCACAGATACGCAGTATTTT. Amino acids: CASSSQSTDTQYF. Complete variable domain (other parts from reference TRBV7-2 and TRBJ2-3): GAGVSQSPSNKVTEKGKDVELRCDPISGHTALYWYRQSLGQGLEFLIYFQGNSAPDKSGLPSDRFSAERTGGSVSTLTIQRTQQEDSAVYLCASSSQSTDTQYFGPGTRLTVL.

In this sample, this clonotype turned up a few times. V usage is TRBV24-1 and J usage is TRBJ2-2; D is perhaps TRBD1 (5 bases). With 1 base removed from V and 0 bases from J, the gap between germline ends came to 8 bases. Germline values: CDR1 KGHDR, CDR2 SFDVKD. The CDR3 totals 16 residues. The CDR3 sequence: CATSDFRTTNTGELFF. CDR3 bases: TGTGCCACCAGTGATTTTAGGACAACGAACACCGGGGAGCTGTTTTTT.

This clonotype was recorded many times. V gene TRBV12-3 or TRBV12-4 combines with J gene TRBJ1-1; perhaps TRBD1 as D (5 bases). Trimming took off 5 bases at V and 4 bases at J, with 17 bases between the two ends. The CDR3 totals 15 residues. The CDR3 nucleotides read TGTGCCAGCAGTCCGTTGGCAGGGCCGGGCACTGAAGCTTTCTTT. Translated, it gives CASSPLAGPGTEAFF.

CDR3 DNA sequence: TGTGCCAGCAGGTTACAGGGGACCTACGAGCAGTACTTC. It codes for CASRLQGTYEQYF. V and J are TRBV28 and TRBJ2-7; 7 bases line up with TRBD1. Trimming at V came to 6 bases and at J to 2 bases, leaving 4 bases not matched to a gene. Germline V CDR1 and CDR2: MDHEN, SYDVKM. This CDR3 is built from 13 residues.

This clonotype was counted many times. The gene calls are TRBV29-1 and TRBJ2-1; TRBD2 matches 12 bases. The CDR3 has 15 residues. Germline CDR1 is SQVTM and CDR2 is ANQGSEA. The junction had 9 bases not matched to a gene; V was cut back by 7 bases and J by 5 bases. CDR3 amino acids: CSAGQLAGGNNEQFF. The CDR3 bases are TGCAGCGCCGGACAGCTAGCGGGAGGGAACAATGAGCAGTTCTTC.

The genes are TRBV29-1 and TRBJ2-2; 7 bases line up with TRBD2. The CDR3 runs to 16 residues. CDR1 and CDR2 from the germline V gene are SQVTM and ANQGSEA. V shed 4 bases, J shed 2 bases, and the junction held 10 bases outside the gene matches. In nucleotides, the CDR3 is TGCAGCGTTGTCCCCTTCAGCGGGGCTAACACCGGGGAGCTGTTTTTT. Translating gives CSVVPFSGANTGELFF.

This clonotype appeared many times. CDR3 coding DNA: TGCGCCAGCAGCTTGGGGGGGAGCACAGATACGCAGTATTTT. It translates to CASSLGGSTDTQYF. V and J are TRBV5-1 and TRBJ2-3; D assignment may be TRBD1 or TRBD2 (5 bases each). Trimming removed 0 bases from V and 0 bases from J, with 5 bases in between. The germline CDR1 and CDR2 sequences are SGHRS and YFSETQ. This CDR3 has 14 residues. Filled out from reference TRBV5-1 and TRBJ2-3, the complete variable domain reads KAGVTQTPRYLIKTRGQQVTLSCSPISGHRSVSWYQQTPGQGLQFLFEYFSETQRNKGNFPGRFSGRQFSNSRSEMNVSTLELGDSALYLCASSLGGSTDTQYFGPGTRLTVL.